The rows below give T cell receptor beta chains drawn from one sample of a study of blood T cell repertoires in COVID-19. Here immunoSEQ multiplex PCR was the method, and the copy in TCRdb shows in-frame clones only, minus some. This sample has 280,000 or so clones; around 89% occur once, and the top ten carry roughly 7%. Sequencing was done on a sample of peripheral blood. The receptors originated from a woman aged 30 to 39 who had recovered from COVID-19. CDR3s include the opening cysteine and the closing phenylalanine or tryptophan. D genes are given only for firm matches. Clone size is given for some rows only: seen once, a few or many times, or a class if the clone is expanded.

v_gene	abundance	j_gene	d_gene	CDR3aa	CDR3nt
TRBV9	NA	TRBJ1-2	NA	CASTPRAGNYGYTF	TGTGCCAGCACCCCCCGGGCGGGGAACTATGGCTACACCTTC
TRBV2	NA	TRBJ2-1	TRBD1	CASSSETGDNEQFF	TGTGCCAGCAGTTCCGAGACAGGGGACAATGAGCAGTTCTTC
TRBV14	NA	TRBJ1-2	NA	CASSQDGVLGYTF	TGTGCCAGCAGCCAAGACGGAGTCCTAGGCTACACCTTC
TRBV30	NA	TRBJ1-4	TRBD1	CAWNRGGDEKLFF	TGTGCCTGGAACAGGGGGGGAGACGAAAAACTGTTTTTT
TRBV27	once	TRBJ1-5	NA	CASSYSRGESNQPQHF	TGTGCCAGCAGTTATAGCCGTGGGGAGAGCAATCAGCCCCAGCATTTT
TRBV5-5	NA	TRBJ1-5	NA	CASSRDTDQPQHF	TGTGCCAGCAGCCGGGACACCGATCAGCCCCAGCATTTT
TRBV24-1	NA	TRBJ1-2	TRBD1	CATSDLKGAGGYTF	TGTGCCACCAGTGATTTGAAGGGGGCGGGCGGCTACACCTTC
TRBV5-1	NA	TRBJ1-3	NA	CASRYSGSGNTIYF	TGCGCCAGCAGATACTCAGGCTCTGGAAACACCATATATTTT
TRBV9	NA	TRBJ1-2	TRBD1	CASSGRTGKGYGYTF	TGTGCCAGCAGCGGACGGACAGGGAAAGGTTATGGCTACACCTTC
TRBV6-2/TRBV6-3	NA	TRBJ2-1	TRBD2	CASSGRLAGGQGSYNEQFF	TGTGCCAGCAGTGGCCGACTAGCGGGGGGGCAGGGATCCTACAATGAGCAGTTCTTC
TRBV28	once	TRBJ1-2	TRBD1	CASSLGQDTYGYTF	TGTGCCAGCAGTTTAGGACAGGACACCTATGGCTACACCTTC
TRBV5-1	NA	TRBJ2-3	NA	CASSFGASTDTQYF	TGCGCCAGCAGCTTTGGGGCAAGCACAGATACGCAGTATTTT
TRBV28	NA	TRBJ2-5	NA	CASRTPWTQYF	TGTGCCAGCAGGACTCCCTGGACCCAGTACTTC
TRBV29-1	NA	TRBJ2-7	NA	CSVRWGDEQYF	TGCAGCGTTAGGTGGGGGGACGAGCAGTACTTC
TRBV7-9	NA	TRBJ2-7	NA	CASSAGQGPSYEQYF	TGTGCCAGCAGCGCCGGGCAGGGGCCCTCCTACGAGCAGTACTTC
TRBV5-6	NA	TRBJ1-6	NA	CASRPAGNSPLHF	TGTGCCAGCAGACCCGCAGGGAATTCACCCCTCCACTTT
TRBV11-2	NA	TRBJ2-2	TRBD2	CASSRAGVVGELFF	TGTGCCAGCAGCCGAGCGGGGGTAGTCGGGGAGCTGTTTTTT
TRBV28	once	TRBJ2-1	NA	CASSLGQLGEQFF	TGTGCCAGCAGTCTAGGACAGCTAGGTGAGCAGTTCTTC
TRBV7-6	NA	TRBJ2-7	TRBD2	CASSTGTSGYEQYF	TGTGCCAGCAGCACCGGGACTAGCGGCTACGAGCAGTACTTC
TRBV6-2/TRBV6-3	NA	TRBJ2-2	TRBD1	CASSQDRAVNTGELFF	TGTGCCAGCAGTCAGGACAGGGCGGTGAACACCGGGGAGCTGTTTTTT
TRBV6-5	once	TRBJ1-2	TRBD1	CASSRDRDGYTF	TGTGCCAGCAGCCGAGACAGGGATGGCTACACCTTC
TRBV2	NA	TRBJ1-4	NA	CASSDARTATNEKLFF	TGTGCCAGCAGTGACGCCAGGACTGCAACTAATGAAAAACTGTTTTTT
TRBV18	NA	TRBJ2-7	TRBD2	CASSPERGSSYEQYF	TGTGCCAGCTCACCAGAGCGGGGAAGCTCCTACGAGCAGTACTTC
TRBV4-3	NA	TRBJ2-2	TRBD1	CASSQDAGQGLNTGELFF	TGCGCCAGCAGCCAAGATGCGGGACAGGGACTGAACACCGGGGAGCTGTTTTTT
TRBV28	NA	TRBJ2-7	NA	CASSPRDGQSSYEQYF	TGTGCCAGCAGTCCCAGAGATGGACAGAGCTCCTACGAGCAGTACTTC
TRBV7-2	NA	TRBJ1-2	NA	CASSLGGQRGYTF	TGTGCCAGCAGCTTAGGAGGCCAGCGCGGCTACACCTTC
TRBV7-6	NA	TRBJ2-7	NA	CASSPLSQGGGEQYF	TGTGCCAGCAGCCCGCTTAGCCAGGGGGGTGGCGAGCAGTACTTC